A selection of T cell receptor beta chains follows, all from one sample in a study of CD8+ T cells in alopecia areata. Measured with immunoSEQ multiplex PCR; TCRdb has only the in-frame clones, and not every one. The sample records roughly 14,000 clones, under 60% being singletons. The sequencing here drew on skin, taken at week 0. Receptors were obtained from a human donor with alopecia areata. The CDR3 runs from the conserved cysteine through the conserved F or W. A D gene is named only where the DNA matches it firmly. The listing skips clone size in some rows; elsewhere it reads once, few, many or a size class.

cdr3_nt cdr3_aa j_call d_call v_call clone_size
TGTGCCAGCAGTGCACGTACAGGGAGAGAGACCCAGTACTTC CASSARTGRETQYF TRBJ2-5 . TRBV6-5 .
TGTGCCAGCAACGCCGTCAGCCAAGTGGGACAGGGCACCTACGAGCAGTACTTC CASNAVSQVGQGTYEQYF TRBJ2-7 TRBD1 TRBV16 .
TGTGCCAGCAGCGTCCCCGACAGGTTTAATTCACCCCTCCACTTT CASSVPDRFNSPLHF TRBJ1-6 . TRBV7-6 .
TGTGCCAGCAGCCCCGGGAGGGAAATGTACTTC CASSPGREMYF TRBJ2-7 TRBD2 TRBV7-9 once
TGTGCCAGCAGCTTAGGCGGAGGGAATTCACCCCTCCACTTT CASSLGGGNSPLHF TRBJ1-6 . TRBV7-9 .
TGCAGCGTACACCCCACGGAAACTGAAGCTTTCTTT CSVHPTETEAFF TRBJ1-1 . TRBV29-1 few
TGTGCCAGCAGCCAAGATCCCGCGGGGGAGCAGTACTTC CASSQDPAGEQYF TRBJ2-7 . TRBV14 .
TGTGCCAGCAGCGTCCCCGACAGGTTTAATTCACCCCTCCACTTT CASSVPDRFNSPLHF TRBJ1-6 . TRBV7-2 .
TGTGCCAGCAGTTGGCCAGGGGAGGCCAACAACAATGAGCAGTTCTTC CASSWPGEANNNEQFF TRBJ2-1 . TRBV28 few
TGTGCCAGCAGCTTAGTGCGCTCCACCGGGGAGCTGTTTTTT CASSLVRSTGELFF TRBJ2-2 . TRBV7-2 .
TGTGCCAGCAGTCCCGGGGCAGGCTCCTACGAGCAGTACTTC CASSPGAGSYEQYF TRBJ2-7 . TRBV6-5 .
TGTGCCAGCAGTACGATACTAGCGGGGAGCTACAATGAGCAGTTCTTC CASSTILAGSYNEQFF TRBJ2-1 TRBD2 TRBV28 few
TGTGCCAGCAGCAGACTAGCGGGGGGGCGAGATACGCAGTATTTT CASSRLAGGRDTQYF TRBJ2-3 TRBD2 TRBV7-6 .
TGCGCCAGCAGCAGGAGTGGGTCCTATAATTCACCCCTCCACTTT CASSRSGSYNSPLHF TRBJ1-6 . TRBV5-1 .
TGCAGCGTTTTGGAGCAGGGGGCCCGTGGCTACACCTTC CSVLEQGARGYTF TRBJ1-2 TRBD1 TRBV29-1 .
TGTGTCAGCAGCCAAGGCCGGACAGGGTTGGGTCAGCCCCAGCATTTT CVSSQGRTGLGQPQHF TRBJ1-5 TRBD1 TRBV14 .